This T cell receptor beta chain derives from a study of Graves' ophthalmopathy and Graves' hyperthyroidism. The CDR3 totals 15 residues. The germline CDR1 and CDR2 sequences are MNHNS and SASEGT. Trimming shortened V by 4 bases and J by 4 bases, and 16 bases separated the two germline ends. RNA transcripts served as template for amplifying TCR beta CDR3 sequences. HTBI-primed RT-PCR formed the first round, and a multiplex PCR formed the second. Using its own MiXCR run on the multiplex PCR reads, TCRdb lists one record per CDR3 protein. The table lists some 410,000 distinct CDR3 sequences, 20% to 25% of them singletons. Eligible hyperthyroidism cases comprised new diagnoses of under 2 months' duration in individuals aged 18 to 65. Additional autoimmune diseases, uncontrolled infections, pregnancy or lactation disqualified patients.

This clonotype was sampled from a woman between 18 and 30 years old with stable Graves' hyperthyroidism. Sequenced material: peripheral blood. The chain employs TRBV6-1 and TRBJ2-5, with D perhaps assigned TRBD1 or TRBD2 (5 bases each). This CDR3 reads CASSAFGDRGETQYF. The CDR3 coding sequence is TGTGCCAGCAGTGCCTTTGGGGACCGGGGAGAGACCCAGTACTTC.